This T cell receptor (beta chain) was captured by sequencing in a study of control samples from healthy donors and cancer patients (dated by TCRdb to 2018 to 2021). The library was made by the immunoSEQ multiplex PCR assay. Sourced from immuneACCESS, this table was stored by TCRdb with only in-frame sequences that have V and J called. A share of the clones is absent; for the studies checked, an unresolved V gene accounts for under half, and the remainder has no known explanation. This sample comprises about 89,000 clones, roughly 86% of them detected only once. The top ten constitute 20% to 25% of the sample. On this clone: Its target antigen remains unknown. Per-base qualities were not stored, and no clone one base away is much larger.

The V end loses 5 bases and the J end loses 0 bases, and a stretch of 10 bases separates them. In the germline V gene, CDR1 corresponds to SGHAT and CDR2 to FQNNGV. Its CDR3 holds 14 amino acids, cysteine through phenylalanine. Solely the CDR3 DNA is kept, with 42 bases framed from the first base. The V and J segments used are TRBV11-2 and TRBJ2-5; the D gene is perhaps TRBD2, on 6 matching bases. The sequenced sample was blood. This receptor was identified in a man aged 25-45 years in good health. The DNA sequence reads TGTGCCAGCAGCCGGGGCGGGGACCAAGAGACCCAGTACTTC. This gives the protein CASSRGGDQETQYF.